Listed below are T cell receptor beta chains from one sample, sequenced in a study of blood T cell repertoires in COVID-19. Profiled with immunoSEQ multiplex PCR; TCRdb holds only in-frame clones, not every one. The sample includes roughly 150,000 clones, around four fifths of them seen just once. The source material was peripheral blood. The source is a woman in her 70s who had recovered from COVID-19. CDR3s include the opening cysteine and the closing phenylalanine or tryptophan. The D gene is left open where the match is weak. Clone size appears in some rows only: once, few, many, or a class for an expanded clone.

j_call clone_size d_call v_call cdr3_aa cdr3_nt
TRBJ1-1 . . TRBV6-2/TRBV6-3 CASSYSGGNTEAFF TGTGCCAGCAGTTACTCCGGGGGAAACACTGAAGCTTTCTTT
TRBJ2-2 . TRBD1 TRBV5-1 CASSLATGGSGTGELFF TGCGCCAGCAGCTTGGCCACAGGGGGGTCTGGCACCGGGGAGCTGTTTTTT
TRBJ2-4 . TRBD1 TRBV14 CASSPRQGLKNIQYF TGTGCCAGCAGCCCACGACAGGGGCTTAAAAACATTCAGTACTTC
TRBJ1-6 . . TRBV23-1 CASSRPGGPLHF TGCGCCAGCAGTCGTCCAGGTGGGCCCCTCCACTTT
TRBJ2-5 once . TRBV29-1 CSVPSGAQETQYF TGCAGCGTTCCCAGTGGGGCCCAAGAGACCCAGTACTTC
TRBJ1-5 many . TRBV27 CASSFAGQPQHF TGTGCCAGCAGTTTTGCGGGGCAGCCCCAGCATTTT
TRBJ2-3 . TRBD2 TRBV7-9 CASSLARSSGSPDTQYF TGTGCCAGCAGCTTAGCTAGGTCTAGCGGGAGCCCAGATACGCAGTATTTT
TRBJ1-1 . TRBD1 TRBV20-1 CSAHRGLWAFF TGCAGTGCCCACAGGGGCCTTTGGGCTTTCTTT
TRBJ1-2 . TRBD1 TRBV7-3 CASSADRAGGGYTF TGTGCCAGCAGCGCAGACAGGGCGGGGGGTGGCTACACCTTC
TRBJ2-7 . TRBD2 TRBV7-3 CASSPRTSGHYEQYF TGTGCCAGCAGCCCTAGGACTAGCGGACACTACGAGCAGTACTTC
TRBJ2-7 . TRBD2 TRBV6-2/TRBV6-3 CASSPHTSGRTKEQYF TGTGCCAGCAGCCCCCATACTAGCGGGAGGACTAAAGAGCAGTACTTC
TRBJ2-1 . . TRBV11-2 CASSLGLYNEQFF TGTGCCAGCAGCTTAGGACTATACAATGAGCAGTTCTTC
TRBJ2-3 once TRBD1 TRBV7-3 CASSPGQGTDTQYF TGTGCCAGCAGCCCGGGACAGGGCACAGATACGCAGTATTTT
TRBJ1-5 . . TRBV7-2 CASSLGAVSNQPQHF TGTGCCAGCAGCTTAGGGGCAGTTAGCAATCAGCCCCAGCATTTT
TRBJ2-3 . TRBD2 TRBV7-3 CASSLRLADPDTQYF TGTGCCAGCAGCTTAAGGCTAGCGGACCCGGATACGCAGTATTTT
TRBJ1-4 . . TRBV18 CASSPPAAGGGKLFF TGTGCCAGCTCACCACCGGCAGCGGGCGGGGGAAAACTGTTTTTT
TRBJ1-1 . . TRBV7-3 CASSLQPGSNTEAFF TGTGCCAGCAGCCTGCAACCAGGATCGAACACTGAAGCTTTCTTT
TRBJ2-3 . . TRBV5-6 CASSLRDLPGGTDTQYF TGTGCCAGCAGCTTGAGGGATCTCCCCGGGGGCACAGATACGCAGTATTTT
TRBJ2-7 few . TRBV10-1 CASSDNRSSYEQYF TGCGCCAGCAGTGATAATAGGAGCTCCTACGAGCAGTACTTC
TRBJ1-4 . . TRBV7-9 CASSQRGLGDEKLFF TGTGCCAGCAGCCAGCGGGGGTTGGGGGATGAAAAACTGTTTTTT
TRBJ2-5 . . TRBV7-3 CASSLQVGPQETQYF TGTGCCAGCAGCCTCCAAGTGGGGCCCCAAGAGACCCAGTACTTC
TRBJ2-5 . . TRBV5-1 CASFRTPGQQETQYF TGCGCCAGCTTCCGGACACCGGGACAACAAGAGACCCAGTACTTC
TRBJ1-5 . . TRBV20-1 CSASPGGGPQHF TGCAGTGCTAGTCCGGGGGGTGGGCCCCAGCATTTT
TRBJ2-1 once TRBD2 TRBV27 CASSQGLAGPGEQFF TGTGCCAGCAGCCAGGGACTAGCGGGCCCCGGGGAGCAGTTCTTC
TRBJ1-6 . . TRBV28 CASTQGPQRRNSPLHF TGTGCCAGCACCCAGGGGCCCCAGAGGCGGAATTCACCCCTCCACTTT
TRBJ2-5 . TRBD1 TRBV7-2 CASRTHRGLETQYF TGTGCCAGCAGGACTCACAGGGGATTGGAGACCCAGTACTTC
TRBJ2-3 once . TRBV5-6 CASSGTGWVRTDTQYF TGTGCCAGCAGCGGAACAGGGTGGGTCCGCACAGATACGCAGTATTTT
TRBJ1-6 . . TRBV6-5 CASSSGGADFYSPLHF TGTGCCAGCAGTTCCGGGGGGGCGGATTTTTATTCACCCCTCCACTTT
TRBJ2-6 . . TRBV7-9 CASSLGSPANVLTF TGTGCCAGCAGCTTAGGGAGTCCCGCGAACGTCCTGACTTTC
TRBJ1-2 . TRBD1 TRBV6-6 CASSTGQGRGNYGYTF TGTGCCAGCAGCACGGGACAGGGACGGGGTAACTATGGCTACACCTTC
TRBJ1-2 . . TRBV5-5 CASSLAAGVSYGYTF TGTGCCAGCAGCTTGGCGGCAGGGGTGAGCTATGGCTACACCTTC
TRBJ2-3 . TRBD2 TRBV24-1 CATSDPGRGGDTQYF TGTGCCACCAGTGATCCCGGGAGGGGAGGGGATACGCAGTATTTT
TRBJ2-7 . . TRBV27 CASSLLDGTYEQYF TGTGCCAGCAGTCTACTGGACGGGACCTACGAGCAGTACTTC
TRBJ2-5 . . TRBV7-7 CASSLGPTGETQYF TGTGCTAGCAGCTTGGGGCCCACTGGGGAGACCCAGTACTTC
TRBJ2-2 many . TRBV4-3 CASSQTDRNTGELFF TGCGCCAGCAGCCAAACGGACAGAAACACCGGGGAGCTGTTTTTT
TRBJ1-1 . . TRBV21-1 CASSREFQAEAFF TGTGCCAGCAGCAGAGAGTTTCAAGCTGAAGCTTTCTTT
TRBJ1-4 many . TRBV5-6 CASSLAGGPVEKLFF TGTGCCAGCAGCTTGGCCGGGGGTCCGGTGGAAAAACTGTTTTTT
TRBJ2-7 . TRBD1 TRBV19 CASSRGQGNSYEQYF TGTGCCAGTAGTAGGGGACAGGGGAACTCCTACGAGCAGTACTTC
TRBJ2-5 once TRBD1 TRBV9 CASSDPGTGGPETQYF TGTGCCAGCAGCGACCCCGGGACAGGGGGCCCAGAGACCCAGTACTTC
TRBJ2-7 . TRBD1 TRBV15 CATSREDRVGYEQYF TGTGCCACCAGCAGAGAAGACAGGGTAGGCTACGAGCAGTACTTC
TRBJ1-1 . . TRBV13 CATTEGERSEAFF TGTGCCACCACCGAGGGGGAGAGGTCTGAAGCTTTCTTT
TRBJ1-2 . . TRBV29-1 CSVLAGNGYTF TGCAGCGTTCTGGCAGGAAACGGCTACACCTTC
TRBJ2-2 . TRBD1 TRBV19 CASDYRGTGELFF TGTGCCAGCGACTACAGGGGGACCGGGGAGCTGTTTTTT
TRBJ1-2 few . TRBV10-3 CAIRPGLEGYGYTF TGTGCCATCAGGCCGGGCCTCGAGGGCTATGGCTACACCTTC
TRBJ2-7 . . TRBV28 CASSTTGQYSYEQYF TGTGCCAGCAGCACCACAGGGCAGTACTCCTACGAGCAGTACTTC
TRBJ2-2 few . TRBV5-4 CASSFDTGELFF TGTGCCAGCAGCTTCGACACCGGGGAGCTGTTTTTT
TRBJ1-6 . TRBD1 TRBV3-1/TRBV3-2 CASSTRTGGYSPLHF TGTGCCAGCAGCACCCGGACAGGGGGGTATTCACCCCTCCACTTT
TRBJ1-1 . . TRBV3-1/TRBV3-2 CASSQDLGGSMNTEAFF TGTGCCAGCAGCCAAGATTTGGGGGGGTCCATGAACACTGAAGCTTTCTTT
TRBJ2-3 . TRBD2 TRBV10-3 CATGGSGATDTQYF TGTGCCACCGGGGGTAGCGGGGCCACAGATACGCAGTATTTT
TRBJ1-1 few TRBD1 TRBV2 CASSEAAGGRAEAFF TGTGCCAGCAGTGAAGCGGCAGGGGGCAGGGCGGAAGCTTTCTTT
TRBJ2-1 once TRBD2 TRBV24-1 CATGLAWGNEQFF TGTGCCACCGGACTAGCGTGGGGCAATGAGCAGTTCTTC
TRBJ2-5 . . TRBV7-3 CASSLMHSQETQYF TGTGCCAGCAGCTTAATGCACAGCCAAGAGACCCAGTACTTC
TRBJ1-2 once TRBD1 TRBV7-2 CASSLARGDRPYGYTF TGTGCCAGCAGCTTAGCGCGTGGGGACAGGCCCTATGGCTACACCTTC
TRBJ2-3 . . TRBV25-1 CASSEPQDTQYF TGTGCCAGCAGTGAACCACAAGATACGCAGTATTTT
TRBJ1-1 . . TRBV7-9 CASSWARGTEAFF TGTGCCAGCAGCTGGGCCCGGGGCACTGAAGCTTTCTTT